The T cell receptor (beta chain) under discussion was sequenced for a study of T cell changes during pregnancy in multiple sclerosis. Assay used: immunoSEQ multiplex PCR; TCRdb lists only in-frame clones, some missing. Among around 63,000 clones listed, roughly nine tenths were seen once. The source of this sequence is a female donor with multiple sclerosis, enrolled in a pregnancy study. The specimen comprised peripheral blood, sampled after pregnancy.

The CDR3 coding sequence is TGTGCCTCCGGGACTAGCGAAGCAGATACGCAGTATTTT. Its protein product is CASGTSEADTQYF. V gene TRBV6-4 combines with J gene TRBJ2-3, with 10 bases matching TRBD2. The CDR3 is made up of 13 amino acids. The germline V gene encodes CDR1 MRHNA and CDR2 SNTAGT. The trim removed 11 bases at V and 4 bases at J, leaving 6 bases unmatched.